Each of the 2 T cell receptor beta chains below was sequenced from the same sample in a study of T cell changes during pregnancy in multiple sclerosis. Clones were read by immunoSEQ multiplex PCR, and TCRdb kept only the in-frame ones, dropping some. Of about 100,000 clones in the sample, 92% were seen once. The sample consisted of peripheral blood, taken after pregnancy. These receptors were taken from a female donor with multiple sclerosis, enrolled in a pregnancy study.

The CDR3 DNA reads TGTGCCAGCAGCCCGGGGACAGGGGAGGAGACCCAGTACTTC. Its protein product is CASSPGTGEETQYF. The V call is TRBV7-6, the J call TRBJ2-5, with 10 bases fitting TRBD1. Germline V gene sequence: CDR1 SGHVS, CDR2 FNYEAQ. CDR3 length equals 14 residues. The V segment lost 5 bases and the J segment 5 bases; nucleotides outside the gene matches: 5.

The chain has TRBV28 and TRBJ1-4; TRBD1 aligns across 9 bases. Germline V CDR1 and CDR2: MDHEN, SYDVKM. This CDR3 contains 14 residues. V shed 2 bases, J shed 10 bases, and the junction held 5 bases outside the gene matches. Here the CDR3 DNA reads TGTGCCAGCAGTTTAGGGGACAGGGTTGGAAAACTGTTTTTT. Translating gives CASSLGDRVGKLFF.